Below are 26 T cell receptor beta chains sequenced from a single sample in a study of T cell responses to AZD1222 COVID-19 vaccine. Only in-frame clones appear in the TCRdb table, and some are missing; sequencing was by immunoSEQ multiplex PCR. Here the sample spans around 180,000 clones, around nine tenths being singletons. Sequenced material: peripheral blood, taken on day 0 of AZD1222 vaccination. These receptors were obtained from an adult in good health.

The chain is built from TRBV9 and TRBJ2-1; 7 bases align to TRBD1. CDR1 is SGDLS and CDR2 is YYNGEE in the germline V gene. This CDR3 is 15 amino acids long. V lost 3 bases and J lost 4; bases outside the gene matches: 7. The CDR3 nucleotides are TGTGCCAGCAGCGCTGGGACAGTGAGATACAATGAGCAGTTCTTC. Translated: CASSAGTVRYNEQFF.

V usage is TRBV18 and J usage is TRBJ1-1; possibly TRBD1 for D (5 bases). Germline V CDR1 and CDR2: KGHSH, LQKENI. CDR3 length equals 15 residues. With 2 bases removed from V and 6 bases from J, the gap between germline ends came to 16 bases. This CDR3 is CASSPVGRATSEAFF. CDR3 nucleotides: TGTGCCAGCTCACCAGTCGGCAGGGCTACGTCTGAAGCTTTCTTT.

V is TRBV28 and J is TRBJ2-3; perhaps TRBD2 as D (5 bases). V was shortened by 10 bases and J by 2 bases, with 13 bases between the two germline ends. There are 13 residues in the CDR3. CDR1 is MDHEN and CDR2 is SYDVKM in the germline V gene. The CDR3 loop reads CATNIGDTDTQYF. In nucleotides, the CDR3 is TGTGCCACCAATATCGGGGACACAGATACGCAGTATTTT.

The V and J genes are TRBV30 and TRBJ1-1, with 8 nucleotides matching TRBD1. CDR3 length equals 11 residues. The ends lost 0 bases at V and 11 bases at J; junction bases unmatched: 2. In germline, CDR1 is GTSNPN, CDR2 SVGIG (reference sequence). CDR3 loop: CAWSVGDRAFF. The CDR3 nucleotides are TGTGCCTGGAGTGTAGGGGACAGGGCTTTCTTT.

This chain uses TRBV7-9 with TRBJ1-6, with D possibly being TRBD1 (6 bases). V was cut by 4 bases and J by 6 bases, with 13 bases left in between. Germline loops: CDR1 SEHNR, CDR2 FQNEAQ (reference sequence). This CDR3 spans 15 amino acids. The CDR3 DNA reads TGTGCCAGCAGCTCCCGGGGGCGCGCTAATTCACCCCTCCACTTT. Its translation: CASSSRGRANSPLHF.

The chain combines TRBV20-1 with TRBJ1-1; no clear D gene. Germline V lookup: CDR1 DFQATT, CDR2 SNEGSKA (reference sequence). The CDR3 covers 11 residues. Trimming took 1 base from V and 6 from J, leaving 6 bases between them. This CDR3 reads CSARAHAEAFF. The DNA for the CDR3 is TGCAGTGCTAGAGCTCACGCTGAAGCTTTCTTT.

In its sample, this clone was seen a few times. The chain combines TRBV4-2 with TRBJ2-2; tentatively, D is TRBD2 (5 bases). The germline gives CDR1 LGHNA, CDR2 YNFKEQ. CDR3 length equals 14 residues. Trimming removed 4 bases at V and 4 bases at J, with 10 bases between. CDR3 region: CASSLSGSTGELFF. The CDR3 DNA follows: TGTGCCAGCAGCCTCTCGGGGTCCACCGGGGAGCTGTTTTTT.

V gene TRBV6-5 combines with J gene TRBJ1-1; D call uncertain. Germline V lookup: CDR1 MNHEY, CDR2 SVGAGI. This CDR3 region has 14 residues. V gave up 2 bases and J gave up 1 base, with 8 bases separating them. CDR3 loop: CASSYLGPNTEAFF. DNA of the CDR3: TGTGCCAGCAGTTACCTCGGACCGAACACTGAAGCTTTCTTT.

The V call is TRBV5-8, the J call TRBJ1-4; D possibly corresponds to TRBD1 (5 bases). V was shortened by 4 bases and J by 12 bases, with 19 bases between the two germline ends. CDR1 is SGHTS, CDR2 YDEGEE, per germline. The CDR3 sequence is 14 residues long. CDR3 in amino acids: CASSPRVVGVELFF. The CDR3 bases are TGTGCCAGCAGCCCCAGGGTGGTCGGGGTAGAACTGTTTTTT.

V is TRBV30 and J is TRBJ1-1; D is ambiguous. The CDR3 covers 14 residues. Germline V gene sequence: CDR1 GTSNPN, CDR2 SVGIG (reference sequence). The germline V and J ends were trimmed by 0 bases and 4 bases, with 12 bases remaining between them. The CDR3 DNA reads TGTGCCTGGAGTGTAGGTTGGGCGGCCACTGAAGCTTTCTTT. It codes for CAWSVGWAATEAFF.

The chain joins TRBV18 to TRBJ1-5, with a possible D match to TRBD1 (5 bases). The ends were cut back, 5 bases at V and 4 bases at J, with 9 bases in the middle. CDR3 length: 13 amino acids. From germline, CDR1 is KGHSH and CDR2 LQKENI. CDR3 DNA sequence: TGTGCCAGCTCATTCGGGGCTAATCAGCCCCAGCATTTT. Translating gives CASSFGANQPQHF.

V gene TRBV2 combines with J gene TRBJ1-6, with D possibly TRBD1 on 6 matching bases. The V end was cut by 4 bases, the J end by 7 bases, with 17 bases between. The CDR3 runs 16 residues. Germline V gene sequence: CDR1 SNHLY, CDR2 FYNNEI. The CDR3 nucleotides are TGTGCCAGCAGTGTTCTGACAGGCGCGGGCAATTCACCCCTCCACTTT. It encodes CASSVLTGAGNSPLHF.

This clone was observed once. This chain connects TRBV18 to TRBJ1-5, with 7 nucleotides matching TRBD1. J was trimmed by 3 bases and V by 3 bases; bases with no gene match: 2. CDR3 length: 14 residues. Germline CDR1 is KGHSH and CDR2 is LQKENI. CDR3 loop: CASSPTGTNQPQHF. The CDR3 bases are TGTGCCAGCTCACCGACAGGGACCAATCAGCCCCAGCATTTT.

V is TRBV28 and J is TRBJ1-2; D is unresolved. Germline CDR1 reads MDHEN; CDR2 reads SYDVKM. The CDR3 is 13 amino acids. Trimming shortened V by 3 bases and J by 3 bases, and 8 bases separated the two germline ends. The CDR3: CASSFQWDYGYTF. CDR3 bases: TGTGCCAGCAGTTTTCAATGGGACTATGGCTACACCTTC.

The chain carries TRBV9 and TRBJ2-3; maybe TRBD1 (5 bases). From germline, CDR1 is SGDLS and CDR2 YYNGEE. Trimming took off 0 bases at V and 5 bases at J, with 13 bases between the two ends. The CDR3 has 15 amino acids. CDR3 coding DNA: TGTGCCAGCAGCGTAGAGGGGCAGTTAAAAGATACGCAGTATTTT. This codes for CASSVEGQLKDTQYF.

A few counts support this clone. This chain links TRBV4-1 with TRBJ2-7; D possibly uses TRBD1 or TRBD2 (5 bases each). V was clipped by 0 bases and J by 5 bases, with 20 bases between them. This CDR3 comprises 17 residues. Germline CDR1 is MGHRA and CDR2 is YSYEKL. CDR3 residues: CASSQDRTGQGVHEQYF. The CDR3 DNA reads TGCGCCAGCAGCCAAGATCGAACGGGGCAGGGCGTCCACGAGCAGTACTTC.

The table lists this clone with a count of one. V gene TRBV28 combines with J gene TRBJ2-7, with 13 bases aligning to TRBD2. Looked up from germline, CDR1 is MDHEN and CDR2 is SYDVKM. CDR3 length: 15 residues. V lost 5 bases to trimming and J lost 6 bases; unmatched junction nucleotides: 7. The CDR3 sequence is CASSQRLAGGGEQYF. The CDR3 nucleotides read TGTGCCAGCAGTCAGAGACTAGCGGGAGGAGGCGAGCAGTACTTC.

The chain uses TRBV5-1 and TRBJ2-7, with unresolved D. CDR1 is SGHRS and CDR2 is YFSETQ in the germline V gene. V lost 0 bases and J 3 bases, leaving 19 bases between the germline ends. The CDR3 is made up of 17 amino acids. The CDR3 DNA reads as TGCGCCAGCAGCTTGGATCGGCAGGCATCTGTAGACTACGAGCAGTACTTC. It yields the protein CASSLDRQASVDYEQYF. Full variable domain (missing parts from reference TRBV5-1 and TRBJ2-7): KAGVTQTPRYLIKTRGQQVTLSCSPISGHRSVSWYQQTPGQGLQFLFEYFSETQRNKGNFPGRFSGRQFSNSRSEMNVSTLELGDSALYLCASSLDRQASVDYEQYFGPGTRLTVT.

This chain uses TRBV6-5 with TRBJ2-2, with TRBD1 matching over 9 bases. The CDR3 runs to 16 residues. V lost 4 bases to trimming and J lost 2 bases; unmatched junction nucleotides: 5. CDR1 is MNHEY and CDR2 is SVGAGI in the germline V gene. CDR3 sequence reads: CASSSPGQGNTGELFF. Written as DNA, the CDR3 is TGTGCCAGCAGTTCTCCGGGACAGGGTAACACCGGGGAGCTGTTTTTT.

Only one count was recorded for this clone. The chain has TRBV29-1 and TRBJ1-2; TRBD1 is a possible D gene (6 bases). The CDR3 spans 12 residues. Germline V CDR1 and CDR2: SQVTM, ANQGSEA. V was pared by 7 bases and J by 4 bases, with 13 bases between. CDR3 loop: CSARTDPYGYTF. CDR3 nucleotide sequence: TGCAGCGCTCGGACAGACCCCTATGGCTACACCTTC.

The chain employs TRBV4-1 and TRBJ1-1, with no clear D. Per the germline V gene, CDR1 is MGHRA and CDR2 is YSYEKL. Trimming took 3 bases from V and 1 from J, leaving 9 bases between them. CDR3 length: 14 amino acids. The CDR3 is CASSHPGRNTEAFF. The CDR3, as DNA: TGCGCCAGCAGCCACCCCGGACGGAACACTGAAGCTTTCTTT.

This chain links TRBV4-1 with TRBJ1-1; 8 bases line up with TRBD1. CDR1 MGHRA and CDR2 YSYEKL come from the germline V gene. V gave up 5 bases and J gave up 0 bases; unmatched junction bases: 11. CDR3 length: 17 amino acids. The CDR3 nucleotides are TGCGCCAGCAGCATCCGGGACAGGCGACTTATGAACACTGAAGCTTTCTTT. Its translation: CASSIRDRRLMNTEAFF.

The V call is TRBV5-5, the J call TRBJ2-1, with a weak D call TRBD1 (5 bases). Looked up from germline, CDR1 is SGHKS and CDR2 is YYEKEE (reference sequence). V dropped 2 bases and J dropped 0 bases, with 18 bases sitting between them. The CDR3 length is 18 residues. The CDR3 reads CASSFAGMGRSSYNEQFF. The DNA of the CDR3 is TGTGCCAGCAGCTTTGCAGGTATGGGGCGGAGCTCCTACAATGAGCAGTTCTTC.

This clone occurred a few times. The gene calls are TRBV5-6 and TRBJ1-1; maybe TRBD1 (6 bases). From germline, CDR1 is SGHDT and CDR2 YYEEEE. CDR3 size: 12 residues. The ends were cut back, 4 bases at V and 5 bases at J, with 9 bases in the middle. The CDR3 spells CASSRGGTEAFF. CDR3 nucleotides: TGTGCCAGCAGCAGGGGGGGGACTGAAGCTTTCTTT.

The rearrangement links TRBV9 to TRBJ2-3, with TRBD1 matching 9 bases. The CDR3 totals 17 residues. CDR1 is SGDLS and CDR2 is YYNGEE in the germline V gene. V shed 2 bases and J 2 bases; nucleotides not matched to a gene: 9. CDR3 in amino acids: CASSVPLGTGYTDTQYF. Here the CDR3 DNA reads TGTGCCAGCAGCGTCCCCTTAGGGACAGGGTACACAGATACGCAGTATTTT.

The CDR3 spells CASSHLVGTGGYEQYF. CDR3 DNA: TGTGCCAGCAGCCATCTTGTTGGGACAGGGGGCTACGAGCAGTACTTC. The rearrangement joins TRBV3-1 (or the pseudogene TRBV3-2) to TRBJ2-7; 11 positions agree with TRBD1. This CDR3 spans 16 amino acids. The V and J ends lost 3 bases and 3 bases, in that order; junction bases with no gene match: 7. Germline V gene lookup returns CDR1 LGHDT and CDR2 YNNKEL (reference sequence).